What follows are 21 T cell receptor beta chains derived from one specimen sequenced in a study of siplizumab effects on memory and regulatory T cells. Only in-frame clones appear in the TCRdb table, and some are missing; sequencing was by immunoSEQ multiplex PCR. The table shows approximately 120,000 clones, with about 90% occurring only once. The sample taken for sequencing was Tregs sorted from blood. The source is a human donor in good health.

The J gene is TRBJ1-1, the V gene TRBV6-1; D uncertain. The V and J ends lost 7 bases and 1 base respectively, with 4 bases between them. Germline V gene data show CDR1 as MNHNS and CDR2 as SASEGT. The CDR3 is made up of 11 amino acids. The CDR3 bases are TGTGCCAGCAAAACGAACACTGAAGCTTTCTTT. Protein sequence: CASKTNTEAFF.

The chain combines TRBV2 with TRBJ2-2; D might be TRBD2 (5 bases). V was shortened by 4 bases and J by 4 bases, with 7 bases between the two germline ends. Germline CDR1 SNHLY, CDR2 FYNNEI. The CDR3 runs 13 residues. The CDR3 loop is CASSGLTTGELFF. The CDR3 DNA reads TGTGCCAGCAGTGGACTAACCACCGGGGAGCTGTTTTTT.

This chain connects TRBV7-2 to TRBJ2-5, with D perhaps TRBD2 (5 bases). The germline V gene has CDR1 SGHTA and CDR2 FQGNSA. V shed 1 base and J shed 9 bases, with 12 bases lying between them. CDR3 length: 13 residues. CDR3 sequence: CASSLGPPGAQYF. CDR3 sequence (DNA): TGTGCCAGCAGCTTAGGTCCTCCCGGGGCCCAGTACTTC.

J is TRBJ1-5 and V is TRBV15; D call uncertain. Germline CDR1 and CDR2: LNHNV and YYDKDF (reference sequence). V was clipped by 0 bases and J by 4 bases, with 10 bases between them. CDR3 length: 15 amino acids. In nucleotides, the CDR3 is TGTGCCACCAGCAGAGATTTGGTTAAGAATCAGCCCCAGCATTTT. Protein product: CATSRDLVKNQPQHF.

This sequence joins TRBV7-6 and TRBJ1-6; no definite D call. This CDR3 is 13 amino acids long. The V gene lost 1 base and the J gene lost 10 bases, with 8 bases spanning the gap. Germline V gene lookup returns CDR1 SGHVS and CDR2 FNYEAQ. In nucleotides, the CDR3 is TGTGCCAGCAGCTTAGTTACGGGCTCACCCCTCCACTTT. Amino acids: CASSLVTGSPLHF.

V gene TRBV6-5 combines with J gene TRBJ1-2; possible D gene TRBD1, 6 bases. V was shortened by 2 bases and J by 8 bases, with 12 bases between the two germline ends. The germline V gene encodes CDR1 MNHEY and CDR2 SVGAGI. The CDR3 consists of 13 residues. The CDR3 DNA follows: TGTGCCAGCAGTTACACAGGGTTTGGCGGCTACACCTTC. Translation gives CASSYTGFGGYTF.

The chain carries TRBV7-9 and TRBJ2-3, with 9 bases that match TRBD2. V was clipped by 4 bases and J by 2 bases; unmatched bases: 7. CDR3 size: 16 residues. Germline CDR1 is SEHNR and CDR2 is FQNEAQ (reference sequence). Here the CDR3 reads CASSSWRGGPTDTQYF. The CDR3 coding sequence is TGTGCCAGCAGCTCGTGGCGGGGGGGCCCCACAGATACGCAGTATTTT.

CDR3 sequence reads: CASSEFWTGVNQPQHF. CDR3 coding DNA: TGTGCCAGCAGTGAATTTTGGACAGGGGTAAATCAGCCCCAGCATTTT. The chain joins TRBV6-1 to TRBJ1-5; 9 nucleotides agree with TRBD1. Germline V CDR1 and CDR2: MNHNS, SASEGT. The J segment lost 4 bases and the V segment lost 2 bases, leaving 6 bases of the junction unmatched. This CDR3 region has 16 residues.

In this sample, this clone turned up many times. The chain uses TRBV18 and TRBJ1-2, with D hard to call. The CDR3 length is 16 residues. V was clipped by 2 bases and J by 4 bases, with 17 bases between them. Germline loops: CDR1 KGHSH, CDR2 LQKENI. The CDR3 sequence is CASSPGSLLESYGYTF. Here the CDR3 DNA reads TGTGCCAGCTCACCAGGATCTCTCCTGGAGAGCTATGGCTACACCTTC.

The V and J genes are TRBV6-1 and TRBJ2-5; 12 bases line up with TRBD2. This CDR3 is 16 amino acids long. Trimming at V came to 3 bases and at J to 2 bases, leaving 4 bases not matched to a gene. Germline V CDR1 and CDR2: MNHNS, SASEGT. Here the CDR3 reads CASSDAGTSGQETQYF. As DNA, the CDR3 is TGTGCCAGCAGTGATGCCGGGACTAGCGGGCAAGAGACCCAGTACTTC.

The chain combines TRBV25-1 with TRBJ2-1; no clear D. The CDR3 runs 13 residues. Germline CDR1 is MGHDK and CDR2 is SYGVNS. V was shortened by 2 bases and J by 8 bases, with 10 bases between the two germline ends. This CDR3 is CASSEVWAHEQFF. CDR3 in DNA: TGTGCCAGCAGTGAAGTGTGGGCCCATGAGCAGTTCTTC.

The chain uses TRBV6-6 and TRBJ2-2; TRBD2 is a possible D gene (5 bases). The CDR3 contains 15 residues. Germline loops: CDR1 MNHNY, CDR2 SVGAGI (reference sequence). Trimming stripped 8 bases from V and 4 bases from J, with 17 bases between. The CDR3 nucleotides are TGTGCCAGCCTATCGAGGGTGTCTATCACCGGGGAGCTGTTTTTT. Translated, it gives CASLSRVSITGELFF.

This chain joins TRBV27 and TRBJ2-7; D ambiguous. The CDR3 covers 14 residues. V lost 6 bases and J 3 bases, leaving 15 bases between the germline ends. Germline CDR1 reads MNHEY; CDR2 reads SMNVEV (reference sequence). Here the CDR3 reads CASRHAGPHYEQYF. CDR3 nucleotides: TGTGCCAGCAGACACGCCGGGCCACACTACGAGCAGTACTTC.

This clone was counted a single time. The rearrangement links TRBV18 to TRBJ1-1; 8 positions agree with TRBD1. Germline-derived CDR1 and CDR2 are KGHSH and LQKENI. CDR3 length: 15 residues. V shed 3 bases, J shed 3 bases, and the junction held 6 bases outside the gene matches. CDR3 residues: CASSPWTGRDTEAFF. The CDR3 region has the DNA TGTGCCAGCTCACCCTGGACAGGGCGGGACACTGAAGCTTTCTTT.

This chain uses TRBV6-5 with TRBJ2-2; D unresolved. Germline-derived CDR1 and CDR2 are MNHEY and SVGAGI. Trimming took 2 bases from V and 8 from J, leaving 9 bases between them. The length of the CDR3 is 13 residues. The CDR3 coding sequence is TGTGCCAGCAGTTACAGGGAAGGTGGGGAGCTGTTTTTT. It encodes CASSYREGGELFF.

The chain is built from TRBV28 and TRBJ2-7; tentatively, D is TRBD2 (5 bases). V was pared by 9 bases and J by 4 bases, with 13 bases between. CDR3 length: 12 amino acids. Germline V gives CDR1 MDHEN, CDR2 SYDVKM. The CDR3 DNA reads TGTGCCAGTGACAAAAGCGGATACGAGCAGTACTTC. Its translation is CASDKSGYEQYF.

The CDR3 nucleotides are TGTGCCAGCAACTTGGGACAGGGTTTAAACATTCAGTACTTC. As protein: CASNLGQGLNIQYF. V and J are TRBV6-1 and TRBJ2-4, with 9 bases that match TRBD1. The CDR3 covers 14 residues. With V trimmed by 7 bases and J by 6 bases, 7 bases remained unmatched. In germline, CDR1 is MNHNS, CDR2 SASEGT.

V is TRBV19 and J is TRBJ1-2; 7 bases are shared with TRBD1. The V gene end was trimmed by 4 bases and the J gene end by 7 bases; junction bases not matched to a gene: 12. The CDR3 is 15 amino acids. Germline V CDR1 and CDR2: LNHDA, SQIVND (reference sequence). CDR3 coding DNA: TGTGCCAGTAGTACAATTACAGGGGAAAGAAGTGGCTACACCTTC. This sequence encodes CASSTITGERSGYTF.

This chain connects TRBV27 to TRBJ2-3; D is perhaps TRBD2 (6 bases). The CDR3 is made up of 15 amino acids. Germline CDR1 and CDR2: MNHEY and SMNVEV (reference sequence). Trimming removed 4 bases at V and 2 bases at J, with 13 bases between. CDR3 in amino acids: CASSSIAAFTDTQYF. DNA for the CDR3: TGTGCCAGCAGTTCTATAGCGGCATTCACAGATACGCAGTATTTT.

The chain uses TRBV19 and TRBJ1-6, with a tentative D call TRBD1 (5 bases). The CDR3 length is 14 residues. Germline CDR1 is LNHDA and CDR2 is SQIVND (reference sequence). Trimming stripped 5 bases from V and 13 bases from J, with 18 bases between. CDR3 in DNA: TGTGCCAGTAGTGAGGGGAGCAATAGGTATCCCCTCCACTTT. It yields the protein CASSEGSNRYPLHF.

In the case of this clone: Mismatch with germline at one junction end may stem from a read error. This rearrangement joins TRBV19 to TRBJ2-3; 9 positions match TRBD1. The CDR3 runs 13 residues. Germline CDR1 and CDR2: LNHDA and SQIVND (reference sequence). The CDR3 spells CASSRTLGQGRDF. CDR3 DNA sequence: TGTGCCAGTAGTAGAACTCTCGGACAGGGGAGGGATTTT.